Following are 7 T cell receptor beta chains from one sample sequenced in a study of T cell responses to AZD1222 COVID-19 vaccine. Sequenced by immunoSEQ multiplex PCR; TCRdb stores in-frame clones only, minus some. The sample holds some 170,000 clones, about 92% seen once. Source: peripheral blood, taken on day 0 of AZD1222 vaccination. Every receptor here comes from an adult in good health.

The rearrangement uses TRBV6-5 and TRBJ1-3; D is undetermined. V shed 0 bases and J shed 2 bases, with 5 bases lying between them. The CDR3 is 14 amino acids. Looked up from germline, CDR1 is MNHEY and CDR2 is SVGAGI. The CDR3 loop is CASSYSETGNTIYF. CDR3 bases: TGTGCCAGCAGTTACTCAGAAACTGGAAACACCATATATTTT.

The gene calls are TRBV27 and TRBJ1-2; possibly TRBD1 for D (6 bases). The length of the CDR3 is 19 residues. Germline CDR1 is MNHEY and CDR2 is SMNVEV (reference sequence). V was trimmed by 0 bases and J by 7 bases, leaving 27 bases between them. CDR3 residues: CASSLSRGNWGAAGAGYTF. In DNA, the CDR3 is TGTGCCAGCAGTTTATCTCGGGGGAATTGGGGGGCGGCTGGAGCTGGCTACACCTTC.

The V call is TRBV11-3, the J call TRBJ2-5; D gene uncertain. The CDR3 extends over 12 amino acids. The germline V gene encodes CDR1 SGHNT and CDR2 YENEEA. Trimming pared 5 bases from V and 0 bases from J, leaving 4 bases between. The CDR3 DNA is TGTGCCAGCAGCACGTACCAAGAGACCCAGTACTTC. Protein: CASSTYQETQYF.

This rearrangement joins TRBV5-1 to TRBJ1-6; 7 nucleotides match TRBD1. The V and J ends lost 3 bases and 5 bases, in that order; junction bases with no gene match: 8. The CDR3 spans 16 residues. Germline lookup yields CDR1 SGHRS and CDR2 YFSETQ. This CDR3 is CASSSTGRGDNSPLHF. CDR3 nucleotides: TGCGCCAGCAGCTCGACAGGGAGGGGGGATAATTCACCCCTCCACTTT.

V gene TRBV30 combines with J gene TRBJ1-2; the D gene is possibly TRBD1 (5 bases). The CDR3 spans 13 residues. The germline V and J ends were trimmed by 2 bases and 5 bases, with 12 bases remaining between them. The germline V gene encodes CDR1 GTSNPN and CDR2 SVGIG (reference sequence). CDR3 protein: CAWSPLGGYGYTF. The CDR3 coding sequence is TGTGCCTGGAGTCCCCTTGGGGGTTATGGCTACACCTTC.

This clone has only one observation. V and J are TRBV5-1 and TRBJ1-1; D ambiguous. V was clipped by 0 bases and J by 5 bases, with 11 bases between them. Germline loops: CDR1 SGHRS, CDR2 YFSETQ. The CDR3 is 14 amino acids. In DNA, the CDR3 is TGCGCCAGCAGCTTGGAGGCAGGAGTAACTGAAGCTTTCTTT. Its protein is CASSLEAGVTEAFF. The entire variable domain, with the rest obtained from reference TRBV5-1 and TRBJ1-1, is as follows: KAGVTQTPRYLIKTRGQQVTLSCSPISGHRSVSWYQQTPGQGLQFLFEYFSETQRNKGNFPGRFSGRQFSNSRSEMNVSTLELGDSALYLCASSLEAGVTEAFFGQGTRLTVV.

The chain joins TRBV4-1 to TRBJ2-1; D is uncertain. Per germline, CDR1 MGHRA and CDR2 YSYEKL. The V end was cut by 0 bases, the J end by 0 bases, with 9 bases between. CDR3 length: 16 amino acids. The DNA of the CDR3 is TGCGCCAGCAGCCAAGATATACAGAGCTCCTACAATGAGCAGTTCTTC. This codes for CASSQDIQSSYNEQFF.